This T cell receptor beta chain was observed in a study of neurological immune-mediated disorders. Study-level points and caveats: The study found no CDR3 amino acid sequences shared by expanded clones across subjects, suggesting private repertoires in all groups.

With 10-nucleotide random UMIs included, cDNA was synthesized by 5'RACE. Via MiXCR, TCRdb re-called the 5' RACE reads, giving one row per CDR3 protein. There are fewer than 70,000 distinct CDR3 sequences in the sample; roughly 10% occur only once, and about 12% lies in the top ten. The table lists this clonotype with many counts. Its antigen remains unknown. The germline CDR1 and CDR2 sequences are MRHNA and SNTAGT. Deletions cut 2 bases from V and 5 bases from J, with 13 bases between. This CDR3 comprises 15 residues. Time point specified: longitudinal time-point 2. The study drew its healthy controls from blood bank volunteers in Maryland, USA.

The sequence was obtained from a man aged 30 to 45 in good health. Sequenced: PBMCs. This sequence joins TRBV6-4 and TRBJ2-1; no definite D call. Written as DNA, the CDR3 is TGTGCCAGCAGTGACAGCCCGGACGCTCACAATGAGCAGTTCTTC. This translates into CASSDSPDAHNEQFF.